The TCR beta chain described here comes from a study of regulatory T cells in long-lasting Graves disease. Study results and limitations: The sample size was small, and this may have reduced accuracy.

This clonotype was picked up many times. Antigen specificity is unknown. For TCR beta, libraries came from iRepertoire HTBI primers and Arm-PCR of CDR3 regions. Using its own MiXCR run on the multiplex PCR reads, TCRdb lists one record per CDR3 protein. The table lists more than 300,000 distinct CDR3 sequences, over 9.5% of them singletons. Described time point: newly diagnosed GD, antithyroid drugs for less than 3 months. TCR sequences were obtained from RNA taken from PBMCs. Germline V gene sequence: CDR1 MDHEN, CDR2 SYDVKM. The CDR3 is 10 residues long. Trimming shortened V by 8 bases and J by 4 bases, and 6 bases separated the two germline ends. These data were likewise used in another study, on T cells in Graves' hyperthyroidism and ophthalmopathy. As that study records: It was a median 6.5 months before onset that the model predicted ophthalmopathy.

The sequenced sample was peripheral blood mononuclear cells (PBMCs), obtained at new diagnosis, from a patient treated with antithyroid drugs. The clonotype was recovered from a woman aged 18-30 years with Graves disease. The chain uses TRBV28 and TRBJ2-7; D gene unclear. CDR3 region: CASGTYEQYF. CDR3 DNA sequence: TGTGCCAGCGGTACATACGAGCAGTACTTC.